This TCR beta chain was sequenced during a study of response to subunit inactivated influenza vaccine. Study-level points and caveats: Seasonal influenza vaccination, on each occasion, was suggested by the authors to recruit few new T cells.

The table lists this clonotype with a few counts. What it binds is unknown. The trim removed 1 base at V and 0 bases at J, leaving 8 bases unmatched. This CDR3 comprises 16 residues. The germline CDR1 and CDR2 sequences are DFQATT and SNEGSKA (reference sequence). A single record per CDR3 protein comes from TCRdb applying MiXCR to the RT-PCR reads. The sample lists about 520,000 distinct CDR3 sequences, roughly 23% seen once, with approximately 1.9% in the top ten. Sequenced here: CD4+ T cells sorted from PBMCs, sampled about 5 days after vaccination. This rearrangement joins TRBV20-1 to TRBJ1-1, with 7 positions matching TRBD1. This clonotype was sampled from a man in his forties or fifties who received an inactivated influenza vaccine. The CDR3 sequence: CSARVGTATMNTEAFF. In DNA form, the CDR3 reads TGCAGTGCTAGAGTGGGGACAGCTACTATGAACACTGAAGCTTTCTTT.